The rows below give T cell receptor beta chains drawn from one sample of a study of CD8 T cells in ankylosing spondylitis. One entry per CDR3 protein, called by TCRdb with MiXCR from the 5' RACE reads. Among about 330,000 distinct CDR3 sequences, 7% to 9% were seen once, and the ten largest hold approximately 15%. The sequenced material came from blood, either unsorted or a sorted T cell fraction (not recorded which). The receptors come from a male donor with ankylosing spondylitis. CDR3s leave out the opening cysteine and the closing phenylalanine or tryptophan.

v_call cdr3_aa
TRBV4-3 ASSQSGASNEQY
TRBV27 ASRKGQGSPSYEQY
TRBV7-9 ASSLRRDGGNTIY
TRBV30 AWSFDGSHEQY
TRBV12-3/TRBV12-4 ASSSVFFGRVDEQY
TRBV20-1 SAYDSSGRDQETQY
TRBV7-9 ASSAATSGASYEQY
TRBV20-1 SARGYEQY
TRBV6-1 ASSPNQDYGYT
TRBV5-1 ASAPGGRMGNEQF
TRBV29-1 SVVDNYGYT
TRBV7-2 ASSLVSGLSSYNEQF
TRBV5-1 ASSIRLAGINEQF
TRBV6-5 ASSYFLHQETQY
TRBV5-1 ASSMTGQNTEAF
TRBV29-1 SAYRMTGDQETQY
TRBV24-1 ATSEARGVEGYT
TRBV29-1 SVGLGPEKLF
TRBV5-1 ASSSEGRTIGNTIY
TRBV10-3 AISDGTSGSAETQY
TRBV14 ASSQGSPAGNTEAF
TRBV6-1 ASLSSRAGEETQY
TRBV10-1 ASSDRGRWDTGELF
TRBV5-1 ASSFSWDEKLF
TRBV30 AWNIAEDTEAF